Listed here are 25 T cell receptor beta chains from one sample, sequenced in a study of cytomegalovirus exposure and HLA in healthy donors. 60 Vbeta and 13 Jbeta primers were used in PCR. TCRdb keeps only in-frame clones here, not all; method: immunoSEQ multiplex PCR. The table lists around 200,000 clones, roughly four fifths of them singletons, with roughly 10% in the top ten. The sample consisted of PBMCs. The origin of the receptors is a woman aged 45-60 years in good health and CMV-seropositive.

This chain joins TRBV4-1 and TRBJ2-7, with D hard to call. This CDR3 spans 14 amino acids. Germline V CDR1 and CDR2: MGHRA, YSYEKL. Trimming removed 1 base from V and 3 bases from J, with 10 bases in between. CDR3: CASSQAGTVYEQYF. The CDR3, as DNA: TGCGCCAGCAGCCAAGCAGGAACAGTCTACGAGCAGTACTTC.

V is TRBV19 and J is TRBJ2-1, with TRBD2 matching over 8 bases. Germline CDR1 LNHDA, CDR2 SQIVND (reference sequence). Losses at the gene ends were 3 bases for V and 7 bases for J; bases not matched to a gene: 5. The CDR3 consists of 14 residues. For the CDR3, the DNA is TGTGCCAGTAGTATTCGGGGGGGGTTGAATGAGCAGTTCTTC. Its translation is CASSIRGGLNEQFF.

The CDR3 protein is CASSLAAAGGSDTQYF. CDR3 sequence (DNA): TGTGCCAGCAGCTTAGCTGCAGCGGGGGGTTCAGATACGCAGTATTTT. The chain recombines TRBV7-6 with TRBJ2-3; 9 bases fit TRBD2. Germline lookup yields CDR1 SGHVS and CDR2 FNYEAQ. CDR3 length: 16 residues. V lost 0 bases, J lost 4 bases, and 5 bases stayed unmatched. Complete variable domain (other parts from reference TRBV7-6 and TRBJ2-3): GAGVSQSPRYKVTKRGQDVALRCDPISGHVSLYWYRQALGQGPEFLTYFNYEAQQDKSGLPNDRFSAERPEGSISTLTIQRTEQRDSAMYRCASSLAAAGGSDTQYFGPGTRLTVL.

The V call is TRBV27, the J call TRBJ1-5; possibly TRBD1 for D (5 bases). V was shortened by 7 bases and J by 5 bases, with 21 bases between the two germline ends. Germline CDR1 reads MNHEY; CDR2 reads SMNVEV (reference sequence). There are 16 residues in the CDR3. CDR3 protein: CASTPGRGGIYQPQHF. Written as DNA, the CDR3 is TGTGCCAGCACCCCGGGCCGGGGGGGGATCTATCAGCCCCAGCATTTT.

The chain joins TRBV6-4 to TRBJ2-1; 11 bases align to TRBD2. This CDR3 region has 15 residues. The junction had 3 bases not matched to a gene; V was cut back by 2 bases and J by 6 bases. Germline CDR1 is MRHNA and CDR2 is SNTAGT. The CDR3, as DNA: TGTGCCAGCAGTGACGGTAGCGGGGGGGGCAATGAGCAGTTCTTC. It codes for CASSDGSGGGNEQFF.

CDR3 coding DNA: TGTGCCAGCTCACCGACTACAGGGACGAACACTGAAGCTTTCTTT. Its protein product is CASSPTTGTNTEAFF. The chain joins TRBV18 to TRBJ1-1, with D perhaps matching TRBD1 (6 bases). Germline V gene sequence: CDR1 KGHSH, CDR2 LQKENI. CDR3 length equals 15 residues. V lost 3 bases to trimming and J lost 1 base, with 12 bases between them.

V and J are TRBV6-5 and TRBJ2-5; D is undetermined. The J call is uncertain, as TRBJ2-7 better fits the DNA end. CDR3 length: 15 amino acids. CDR1 is MNHEY, CDR2 SVGAGI, per germline. The CDR3 coding sequence is TGTGCCAGCAGTTACTCGTTACCGGACTCCTACGAGCAGTACTTC. Encoded protein: CASSYSLPDSYEQYF.

The genes are TRBV2 and TRBJ2-5, with 9 bases that match TRBD2. Germline V gene lookup returns CDR1 SNHLY and CDR2 FYNNEI. This CDR3 comprises 14 residues. Trimming at V came to 5 bases and at J to 3 bases, leaving 4 bases not matched to a gene. The CDR3 DNA reads TGTGCCAGCAGTTTCCAGCGGGGGGAAGAGACCCAGTACTTC. This translates into CASSFQRGEETQYF.

The gene calls are TRBV4-3 and TRBJ1-2; D call uncertain. Germline V gives CDR1 LGHNA, CDR2 YSLEER. This CDR3 region has 15 residues. V was pared by 0 bases and J by 8 bases, with 16 bases between. The CDR3 is CASSQDAPQRKGYTF. Written as DNA, the CDR3 is TGCGCCAGCAGCCAAGATGCCCCCCAGAGGAAGGGCTACACCTTC.

This clone was recorded only once. The gene calls are TRBV6-4 and TRBJ2-3; TRBD2 aligns across 12 bases. CDR1 and CDR2 from the germline V gene are MRHNA and SNTAGT. V shed 4 bases, J shed 6 bases, and the junction held 8 bases outside the gene matches. There are 16 residues in the CDR3. The CDR3 protein is CASSATGLAGSDTQYF. CDR3 DNA: TGTGCCAGCAGTGCCACCGGACTAGCGGGGTCCGATACGCAGTATTTT.

V usage is TRBV6-5 and J usage is TRBJ1-6; 9 nucleotides align to TRBD1. Germline-derived CDR1 and CDR2 are MNHEY and SVGAGI. This CDR3 contains 14 residues. V trimming: 6 bases; J trimming: 10 bases; junction bases outside the gene matches: 7. CDR3 bases: TGTGCCAGCAGCTGGGACAGGGACAAGTCACCCCTCCACTTT. Residues: CASSWDRDKSPLHF.

The J gene is TRBJ2-5, the V gene TRBV15, with D maybe TRBD2 (5 bases). V lost 1 base and J lost 5, with 14 bases in between. The CDR3 extends over 15 amino acids. The germline CDR1 and CDR2 sequences are LNHNV and YYDKDF (reference sequence). CDR3 residues: CATSRAAGGQETQYF. The CDR3 nucleotides are TGTGCCACCAGCAGAGCTGCGGGTGGCCAGGAGACCCAGTACTTC.

The chain carries TRBV27 and TRBJ1-1, with 7 bases lining up with TRBD1. V lost 2 bases, J lost 1 base, and 4 bases stayed unmatched. Germline lookup yields CDR1 MNHEY and CDR2 SMNVEV (reference sequence). This CDR3 comprises 15 residues. CDR3 in amino acids: CASSLQGVGNTEAFF. CDR3 DNA sequence: TGTGCCAGCAGTTTACAGGGGGTCGGGAACACTGAAGCTTTCTTT.

The chain uses TRBV5-1 and TRBJ1-2; no firm D call. This CDR3 is built from 14 residues. Trimming pared 4 bases from V and 8 bases from J, leaving 18 bases between. The germline CDR1 and CDR2 sequences are SGHRS and YFSETQ. The CDR3 DNA reads as TGCGCCAGCAGCGAAGAGAGGATATCGGTCGGCTACACCTTC. This sequence encodes CASSEERISVGYTF.

The chain combines TRBV5-1 with TRBJ2-4; 7 positions match TRBD1. V lost 4 bases, J lost 0 bases, and 10 bases stayed unmatched. In germline, CDR1 is SGHRS, CDR2 YFSETQ. The CDR3 contains 17 residues. The CDR3 nucleotides read TGCGCCAGCAGCCCCATCGGGGACAGACTAGCCAAAAACATTCAGTACTTC. Its protein product is CASSPIGDRLAKNIQYF.

The chain carries TRBV6-6 and TRBJ2-5; the D gene is possibly TRBD2 (6 bases). Looked up from germline, CDR1 is MNHNY and CDR2 is SVGAGI (reference sequence). The ends were cut back, 6 bases at V and 2 bases at J, with 10 bases in the middle. This CDR3 is built from 13 residues. CDR3 DNA sequence: TGTGCCAGCAGGGGGACTCTTCAAGAGACCCAGTACTTC. It yields the protein CASRGTLQETQYF.

The genes are TRBV5-1 and TRBJ2-2, with 11 bases lining up with TRBD2. This CDR3 is 15 amino acids long. With 5 bases clipped from V and 7 bases from J, the junction kept 7 bases outside the gene matches. Germline loops: CDR1 SGHRS, CDR2 YFSETQ. The CDR3 DNA sequence: TGCGCCAGCAGACCTGTAGCGGGGGGGCTCGGGGAGCTGTTTTTT. The encoded protein is CASRPVAGGLGELFF.

This clone was detected once. The chain is built from TRBV7-2 and TRBJ1-1; D gene uncertain. Trimming took 1 base from V and 4 from J, leaving 7 bases between them. Germline CDR1 is SGHTA and CDR2 is FQGNSA. CDR3 length: 13 residues. The DNA of the CDR3 is TGTGCCAGCAGCTTAGGAGGGAGCACTGAAGCTTTCTTT. Translating it yields CASSLGGSTEAFF.

The V call is TRBV9, the J call TRBJ2-2; 7 bases are a match to TRBD1. V dropped 4 bases and J dropped 3; count of bases not matched to a gene: 3. This CDR3 contains 14 residues. Germline values: CDR1 SGDLS, CDR2 YYNGEE. CDR3 amino acids: CASSIQGDTGELFF. The CDR3 bases are TGTGCCAGCAGCATTCAGGGGGACACCGGGGAGCTGTTTTTT. Complete variable domain (other parts from reference TRBV9 and TRBJ2-2): DSGVTQTPKHLITATGQRVTLRCSPRSGDLSVYWYQQSLDQGLQFLIQYYNGEERAKGNILERFSAQQFPDLHSELNLSSLELGDSALYFCASSIQGDTGELFFGEGSRLTVL.

The rearrangement links TRBV4-2 to TRBJ1-6, with 7 bases matching TRBD1. The CDR3 contains 18 residues. The junction had 16 bases not matched to a gene; V was cut back by 5 bases and J by 6 bases. Germline V lookup: CDR1 LGHNA, CDR2 YNFKEQ. CDR3 sequence (DNA): TGTGCCAGCAGCTATCGCGTTAGGGGGCCCGTGAGTAATTCACCCCTCCACTTT. Amino acids: CASSYRVRGPVSNSPLHF.

CDR3 protein: CASSLAPFNYGYTF. The CDR3 nucleotides read TGTGCCAGCAGCCTGGCCCCATTCAACTATGGCTACACCTTC. The chain couples TRBV27 to TRBJ1-2, with D hard to call. This CDR3 region has 14 residues. The V gene lost 6 bases and the J gene lost 2 bases, with 13 bases spanning the gap. In germline, CDR1 is MNHEY, CDR2 SMNVEV (reference sequence).

The CDR3 sequence: CASSPRLSYNEQFF. DNA of the CDR3: TGTGCCAGCAGTCCGCGGCTCTCCTACAATGAGCAGTTCTTC. The J gene is TRBJ2-1, the V gene TRBV28, with D unresolved. The CDR3 is made up of 14 amino acids. Germline values: CDR1 MDHEN, CDR2 SYDVKM. The germline V and J ends were trimmed by 5 bases and 0 bases, with 8 bases remaining between them.

The chain carries TRBV5-1 and TRBJ2-7; no clear D. This CDR3 region has 13 residues. Trimming took 0 bases from V and 9 from J, leaving 13 bases between them. Germline loops: CDR1 SGHRS, CDR2 YFSETQ. As DNA, the CDR3 is TGCGCCAGCAGCTTGGGGCCGACGCTAGGGCAGTACTTC. It yields the protein CASSLGPTLGQYF.

V gene TRBV7-6 combines with J gene TRBJ1-5, with 8 bases that match TRBD1. V shed 1 base, J shed 2 bases, and the junction held 10 bases outside the gene matches. CDR3 length: 18 residues. Germline CDR1 reads SGHVS; CDR2 reads FNYEAQ. CDR3 coding DNA: TGTGCCAGCAGCTTAGAGGCAGGGGGCCCTTTTGGCAATCAGCCCCAGCATTTT. Protein sequence: CASSLEAGGPFGNQPQHF.

The DNA of the CDR3 is TGTGCCAGCAGCCCGGGACAGGGTGCCGAGCAGTACTTC. This gives the protein CASSPGQGAEQYF. J is TRBJ2-7 and V is TRBV6-6; 9 bases align to TRBD1. CDR1 is MNHNY, CDR2 SVGAGI, per germline (reference sequence). This CDR3 has 13 amino acids. J lost 6 bases, V lost 6 bases, and 6 bases had no gene match.